This TCR beta chain was found in a study of T cell clusters in autoimmune cytopenias. The study, taken as a whole, reports: Compared with active autoimmune hepatitis patients, healthy donors showed around 3-fold more exclusive TRB clusters.

CDR3 length: 15 residues. TRB rearrangements were amplified by touch-down multiplex PCR with mixed TRB-A/B primers. TCRdb re-called the multiplex PCR reads; every CDR3 protein appears as one record, without DNA. The table counts some 7,800 distinct CDR3 sequences; roughly 22% lies in the top ten. Each sample's input was about 250 ng genomic DNA, some 40,000 genome equivalents. Its frequency marks this clonotype as medium-sized. Its specificity is not known. What was sequenced was peripheral blood. The receptor was isolated from a human donor with an autoimmune cytopenia or autoimmune hepatitis (not recorded which). The V call is TRBV12-3 or TRBV12-4, the J call TRBJ1-2; TCRdb designates TRBD1, a call that cannot be tested without DNA. CDR3: CASSSLTGSNYGYTF.